These 12 T cell receptor beta chains came from one sample sequenced in a study of cytomegalovirus exposure and HLA in healthy donors. PCR was performed using 60 Vbeta and 13 Jbeta primers. The repertoire was sequenced with immunoSEQ multiplex PCR; TCRdb's copy has only in-frame clones and lacks some. The table lists fewer than 110,000 clones, approximately 85% of them singletons. The sequencing input was PBMCs. These receptors all come from a man in his thirties or forties in good health and CMV-seronegative.

This chain uses TRBV7-9 with TRBJ1-2; possibly TRBD1 for D (6 bases). V was cut by 2 bases and J by 6 bases, with 16 bases left in between. The germline gives CDR1 SEHNR, CDR2 FQNEAQ (reference sequence). The CDR3 contains 15 residues. The CDR3 DNA sequence: TGTGCCAGCAGCTTATGGGGCTCGGACAGTCATGGCTACACCTTC. The encoded protein is CASSLWGSDSHGYTF.

This sequence joins TRBV7-2 and TRBJ2-1; 8 bases align to TRBD1. Trimming took 1 base from V and 4 from J; bases not matched to a gene: 3. CDR1 and CDR2 (germline): SGHTA, FQGNSA. This CDR3 spans 15 amino acids. The CDR3 sequence: CASSLDRGEYNEQFF. DNA for the CDR3: TGTGCCAGCAGCTTAGACAGGGGGGAATACAATGAGCAGTTCTTC.

J is TRBJ1-2 and V is TRBV19; TRBD1 is a possible D gene (5 bases). The germline V gene encodes CDR1 LNHDA and CDR2 SQIVND (reference sequence). This CDR3 spans 14 amino acids. The ends were cut back, 3 bases at V and 8 bases at J, with 16 bases in the middle. Here the CDR3 DNA reads TGTGCCAGTAGTATGGGGGGACCTCCGGGAGGCTACACCTTC. Translation gives CASSMGGPPGGYTF.

The chain has TRBV7-2 and TRBJ1-1; 8 nucleotides match TRBD1. Germline CDR1 and CDR2: SGHTA and FQGNSA. Trimming at V came to 2 bases and at J to 4 bases, leaving 3 bases not matched to a gene. The CDR3 totals 14 residues. The CDR3 reads CASSLNRGVTEAFF. The CDR3, as DNA: TGTGCCAGCAGCTTAAACAGGGGGGTCACTGAAGCTTTCTTT.

The J gene is TRBJ1-4, the V gene TRBV29-1; D not certain. V lost 6 bases, J lost 3 bases, and 14 bases lay in between. The germline V gene has CDR1 SQVTM and CDR2 ANQGSEA. The CDR3 spans 14 residues. The CDR3 DNA is TGCAGCGTCGCGGAGACCGAGGCTAATGAAAAACTGTTTTTT. Translating it yields CSVAETEANEKLFF. Drawing the rest from reference TRBV29-1 and TRBJ1-4, the complete variable domain is SAVISQKPSRDICQRGTSLTIQCQVDSQVTMMFWYRQQPGQSLTLIATANQGSEATYESGFVIDKFPISRPNLTFSTLTVSNMSPEDSSIYLCSVAETEANEKLFFGSGTQLSVL.

This clone was seen more than once but under ten times. The chain has TRBV27 and TRBJ1-1; D is undetermined. Germline values: CDR1 MNHEY, CDR2 SMNVEV (reference sequence). V was cut by 6 bases and J by 1 base, with 6 bases left in between. The CDR3 is made up of 12 amino acids. The CDR3 is CASRTGNTEAFF. DNA for the CDR3: TGTGCCAGCAGGACGGGGAACACTGAAGCTTTCTTT.

The V and J genes are TRBV28 and TRBJ1-5; D is perhaps TRBD1 (5 bases). The V and J ends lost 5 bases and 0 bases respectively, with 17 bases between them. Germline V lookup: CDR1 MDHEN, CDR2 SYDVKM. The CDR3 spans 17 residues. CDR3 coding DNA: TGTGCCAGCAGTCCCTTGGGGCAGCACTATAGCAATCAGCCCCAGCATTTT. This codes for CASSPLGQHYSNQPQHF.

The chain is built from TRBV5-1 and TRBJ2-6, with D unclear. The CDR3 loop spans 14 amino acids. Deletions cut 5 bases from V and 0 bases from J, with 6 bases between. The V gene's germline CDR1 is SGHRS and CDR2 YFSETQ. CDR3 nucleotides: TGCGCCAGCAGGCCTACCTCTGGGGCCAACGTCCTGACTTTC. It encodes CASRPTSGANVLTF.

This clone came up once. The chain combines TRBV6-6 with TRBJ1-5; D remains unclear. The CDR3 runs 11 residues. The ends were cut back, 6 bases at V and 8 bases at J, with 8 bases in the middle. CDR1 is MNHNY, CDR2 SVGAGI, per germline (reference sequence). The CDR3 nucleotides read TGTGCCAGCAGCTCCTCCGAGCCCCAGCATTTT. This translates into CASSSSEPQHF.

The chain employs TRBV5-6 and TRBJ2-5, with D possibly being TRBD1 (6 bases). The V end lost 1 base, the J end lost 3 bases, and 16 bases lay between the germline ends. The germline CDR1 and CDR2 sequences are SGHDT and YYEEEE. The length of the CDR3 is 16 residues. This CDR3 reads CASSLTRRTDKETQYF. The DNA of the CDR3 is TGTGCCAGCAGCTTGACCCGACGGACAGATAAAGAGACCCAGTACTTC.

This clone was seen a handful of times. The chain uses TRBV10-3 and TRBJ1-3, with TRBD1 matching over 9 bases. V shed 2 bases and J 4 bases; nucleotides not matched to a gene: 6. The CDR3 is made up of 16 amino acids. CDR1 ENHRY and CDR2 SYGVKD come from the germline V gene. CDR3 amino acids: CAISEPTGGSGNTIYF. The CDR3 nucleotides are TGTGCCATCAGTGAGCCTACAGGGGGCTCCGGAAACACCATATATTTT.

The V and J genes are TRBV15 and TRBJ2-7; 8 positions match TRBD1. Unmatched junction bases numbered 9, after V lost 1 base and J lost 4 bases. Germline V CDR1 and CDR2: LNHNV, YYDKDF (reference sequence). There are 16 residues in the CDR3. The CDR3 region is CATSRGPDRATYEQYF. CDR3 sequence (DNA): TGTGCCACCAGCAGAGGCCCGGACAGGGCAACATACGAGCAGTACTTC.